This T cell receptor (beta chain) stems from a study of T-cell memory formation after mild COVID-19. TCRdb recomputed calls from the 5' RACE reads with MiXCR, one row per CDR3 protein. The sample yields roughly 480,000 distinct CDR3 sequences, roughly 25% seen once. The sequence was collected from an adult woman who had mild COVID-19 (a few samples of this study predate the infection). Cell type and time point are not known. The material sequenced was PBMCs or a T cell subset sorted from them (not recorded which).

CDR3 coding DNA: TGTGCCACCAGTGATTGGGATACAGGGAACACAGATACGCAGTATTTT. It specifies CATSDWDTGNTDTQYF. The genes are TRBV24-1 and TRBJ2-3; a weak D match, TRBD1 (6 bases). The germline V gene has CDR1 KGHDR and CDR2 SFDVKD. The V end lost 2 bases, the J end lost 2 bases, and 13 bases lay between the germline ends. The CDR3 has 16 residues.